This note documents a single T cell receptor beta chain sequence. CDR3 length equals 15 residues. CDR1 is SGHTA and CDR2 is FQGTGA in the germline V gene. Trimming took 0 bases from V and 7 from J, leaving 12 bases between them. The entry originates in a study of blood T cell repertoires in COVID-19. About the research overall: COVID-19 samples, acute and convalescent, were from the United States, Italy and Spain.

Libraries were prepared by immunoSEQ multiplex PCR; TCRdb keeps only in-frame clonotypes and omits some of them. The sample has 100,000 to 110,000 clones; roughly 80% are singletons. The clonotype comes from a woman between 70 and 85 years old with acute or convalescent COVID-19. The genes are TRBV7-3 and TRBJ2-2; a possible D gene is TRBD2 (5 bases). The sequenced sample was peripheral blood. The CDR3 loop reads CASSLTLGEGGELFF. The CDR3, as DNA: TGTGCCAGCAGCTTAACGTTGGGCGAGGGCGGGGAGCTGTTTTTT. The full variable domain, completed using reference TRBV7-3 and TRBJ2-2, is GAGVSQTPSNKVTEKGKYVELRCDPISGHTALYWYRQSLGQGPEFLIYFQGTGAADDSGLPNDRFFAVRPEGSVSTLKIQRTERGDSAVYLCASSLTLGEGGELFFGEGSRLTVL.